Presented here are 28 T cell receptor beta chains from one specimen sequenced in a study of blood T cell repertoires in COVID-19. The protocol was immunoSEQ multiplex PCR, while the TCRdb copy is restricted to in-frame clones and leaves out a portion. The sample holds more than 95,000 clones; roughly 90% are singletons and the top ten take about 8%. The specimen was peripheral blood. Receptors originate from a man aged 50 to 59 with acute or convalescent COVID-19.

The chain carries TRBV10-1 and TRBJ2-3, with 7 positions matching TRBD2. Trimming removed 6 bases from V and 2 bases from J; junction bases left unmatched: 20. The CDR3 runs to 19 residues. Germline CDR1 reads WNHNN; CDR2 reads SYGVQD (reference sequence). The DNA of the CDR3 is TGCGCCAGCAGGGAGGGGCAGCGGGAACCGCGTTTTTTCACAGATACGCAGTATTTT. Residues: CASREGQREPRFFTDTQYF.

This chain links TRBV6-4 with TRBJ2-7, with a weak D call TRBD2 (5 bases). Germline assignment: CDR1 MRHNA and CDR2 SNTAGT. The CDR3 is 14 amino acids. V was clipped by 4 bases and J by 7 bases, with 17 bases between them. This chain's CDR3 is CASSASGETGEQYF. The CDR3 nucleotides read TGTGCCAGCAGTGCGTCAGGTGAGACGGGAGAGCAGTACTTC.

This clone was detected once. The rearrangement links TRBV19 to TRBJ1-2; 11 bases fit TRBD1. CDR1 is LNHDA, CDR2 SQIVND, per germline (reference sequence). V lost 5 bases and J lost 7; bases outside the gene matches: 9. The CDR3 totals 15 residues. CDR3 coding DNA: TGTGCCAGTAGTCCCCCCCGGACAGGGGGCCTTGGCTACACCTTC. Translated: CASSPPRTGGLGYTF.

V and J are TRBV7-9 and TRBJ1-1, with 9 bases that match TRBD1. The CDR3 contains 16 residues. The germline V gene has CDR1 SEHNR and CDR2 FQNEAQ (reference sequence). The trim removed 4 bases at V and 3 bases at J, leaving 9 bases unmatched. CDR3 nucleotides: TGTGCCAGCAGCTGGGCTACAGGGGGCAGCCACACTGAAGCTTTCTTT. It encodes CASSWATGGSHTEAFF.

The rearrangement uses TRBV2 and TRBJ2-2; 11 nucleotides line up with TRBD2. Unmatched junction bases numbered 8, after V lost 8 bases and J lost 6 bases. Germline CDR1 and CDR2: SNHLY and FYNNEI. CDR3 size: 15 residues. CDR3 loop: CASHKLAGAAGELFF. CDR3 in DNA: TGTGCCAGCCACAAACTAGCGGGAGCGGCCGGGGAGCTGTTTTTT.

This chain uses TRBV29-1 with TRBJ2-1, with TRBD2 matching over 12 bases. Per germline, CDR1 SQVTM and CDR2 ANQGSEA. The CDR3 has 14 amino acids. V lost 2 bases, J lost 6 bases, and 2 bases stayed unmatched. CDR3 residues: CSVEPSGRVNEQFF. For the CDR3, the DNA is TGCAGCGTTGAACCTAGCGGGAGGGTCAATGAGCAGTTCTTC.

The chain has TRBV7-5 and TRBJ2-1; the tabulated D call, TRBD1, remains unverified against the DNA. TRBV7-5 is a recognized pseudogene. The CDR3 consists of 13 residues. CDR3 DNA: TGTGTCAGAAGCTTAGGCGACAACAATGAGCAGTTCTTC. Residues: CVRSLGDNNEQFF.

This chain connects TRBV19 to TRBJ2-1; 11 bases agree with TRBD1. CDR1 and CDR2 (germline): LNHDA, SQIVND (reference sequence). The CDR3 loop spans 11 amino acids. The J segment lost 15 bases and the V segment lost 9 bases, leaving 7 bases of the junction unmatched. CDR3 DNA sequence: TGTGCCAGCAGCTACGGGACAGGGGGGTTCTTC. Its protein product is CASSYGTGGFF. The full variable domain, rest sourced from reference TRBV19 and TRBJ2-1, is DGGITQSPKYLFRKEGQNVTLSCEQNLNHDAMYWYRQDPGQGLRLIYYSQIVNDFQKGDIAEGYSVSREKKESFPLTVTSAQKNPTAFYLCASSYGTGGFFGPGTRLTVL.

This chain connects TRBV6-5 to TRBJ1-6; D is ambiguous. V lost 6 bases and J 6 bases, leaving 9 bases between the germline ends. This CDR3 has 13 amino acids. Looked up from germline, CDR1 is MNHEY and CDR2 is SVGAGI. In DNA form, the CDR3 reads TGTGCCAGCAGGCAGTACGTTAATTCACCCCTCCACTTT. As protein: CASRQYVNSPLHF.

This rearrangement joins TRBV18 to TRBJ1-5; D is perhaps TRBD1 (6 bases). Germline V gene lookup returns CDR1 KGHSH and CDR2 LQKENI. V was clipped by 3 bases and J by 3 bases, with 12 bases between them. The CDR3 consists of 15 residues. CDR3 nucleotide sequence: TGTGCCAGCTCACCGGTACAGGGCCCCAATCAGCCCCAGCATTTT. Its protein product is CASSPVQGPNQPQHF.

The chain employs TRBV5-1 and TRBJ2-1; 12 bases align to TRBD2. The V and J ends lost 3 bases and 6 bases, in that order; junction bases with no gene match: 7. The CDR3 sequence is 16 residues long. Germline CDR1 SGHRS, CDR2 YFSETQ. CDR3 coding DNA: TGCGCCAGCAGCTCACGACTAGCGGGAGTTATCAATGAGCAGTTCTTC. Translated: CASSSRLAGVINEQFF.

This chain connects TRBV2 to TRBJ2-2, with a tentative D call TRBD1 (6 bases). Germline lookup yields CDR1 SNHLY and CDR2 FYNNEI. V was clipped by 7 bases and J by 5 bases, with 20 bases between them. The CDR3 runs to 16 residues. CDR3 DNA sequence: TGTGCCAGCACCCCCTCTGGCCCTACAGGGACCGGGGAGCTGTTTTTT. It encodes CASTPSGPTGTGELFF.

This chain links TRBV11-3 with TRBJ1-3; the D gene is possibly TRBD1 (6 bases). The germline V and J ends were trimmed by 7 bases and 4 bases, with 14 bases remaining between them. The CDR3 has 14 amino acids. Germline lookup yields CDR1 SGHNT and CDR2 YENEEA. The DNA for the CDR3 is TGTGCCAGCACCTTTGCCGGACAGGGAAACACCATATATTTT. Translation gives CASTFAGQGNTIYF.

The V gene is TRBV6-1, the J gene TRBJ1-2; D unresolved. With 3 bases removed from V and 8 bases from J, the gap between germline ends came to 10 bases. Germline V CDR1 and CDR2: MNHNS, SASEGT. The CDR3 covers 12 residues. CDR3 amino acids: CASSESGWGYTF. In nucleotides, the CDR3 is TGTGCCAGCAGTGAGTCAGGATGGGGCTACACCTTC.

This clone was picked up one time. V is TRBV7-9 and J is TRBJ2-7, with 7 nucleotides matching TRBD1. The CDR3 is 13 amino acids. Germline CDR1 SEHNR, CDR2 FQNEAQ (reference sequence). With V trimmed by 11 bases and J by 0 bases, 7 bases remained unmatched. DNA of the CDR3: TGTGCCGTCCGACAGGGTAGCTCCTACGAGCAGTACTTC. Protein: CAVRQGSSYEQYF.

This clone was picked up one time. The chain uses TRBV7-2 and TRBJ1-5, with 8 positions matching TRBD1. After removal of 4 bases from V and 2 bases from J, the junction contained 4 bases not matched to a gene. The CDR3 has 15 residues. Germline values: CDR1 SGHTA, CDR2 FQGNSA. The CDR3 DNA reads TGTGCCAGCAGCTCCACAGGGGGAGGCAATCAGCCCCAGCATTTT. Protein sequence: CASSSTGGGNQPQHF.

The chain recombines TRBV7-2 with TRBJ2-7; 7 nucleotides match TRBD1. Germline CDR1 reads SGHTA; CDR2 reads FQGNSA. The CDR3 is made up of 15 amino acids. V lost 7 bases to trimming and J lost 0 bases; unmatched junction nucleotides: 9. In DNA, the CDR3 is TGTGCCAGCATCCGTATGACAGGGAGCTCCTACGAGCAGTACTTC. The encoded protein is CASIRMTGSSYEQYF.

This sequence joins TRBV20-1 and TRBJ2-7; tentative D call: TRBD1 (5 bases). V gave up 3 bases and J gave up 3 bases, with 6 bases separating them. The CDR3 totals 11 residues. Germline CDR1 reads DFQATT; CDR2 reads SNEGSKA (reference sequence). CDR3 protein: CSASDSYEQYF. The CDR3 nucleotides are TGCAGTGCTAGCGACAGCTACGAGCAGTACTTC.

Concerning this clone: The junction departs from germline at one end; a sequencing error may be responsible. CDR3 sequence (DNA): TGTGCCAGCAGCTTAGGCGGGGCCCCTGTTTTT. This encodes CASSLGGAPVF. The gene calls are TRBV7-2 and TRBJ1-4; D perhaps matches TRBD1 (5 bases). The germline gives CDR1 SGHTA, CDR2 FQGNSA. The CDR3 runs 11 residues.

J is TRBJ1-4 and V is TRBV9; D is unresolved. The CDR3 covers 14 residues. V lost 2 bases and J 8 bases, leaving 13 bases between the germline ends. Per the germline V gene, CDR1 is SGDLS and CDR2 is YYNGEE. Here the CDR3 DNA reads TGTGCCAGCAGCGTTTCTCCTCGAGGGGAAAAACTGTTTTTT. This sequence encodes CASSVSPRGEKLFF.

The rearrangement joins TRBV2 to TRBJ2-7; a possible D gene is TRBD2 (6 bases). The germline V gene encodes CDR1 SNHLY and CDR2 FYNNEI. V was pared by 5 bases and J by 6 bases, with 11 bases between. This CDR3 is 12 amino acids long. CDR3 protein: CASSFGGGEQYF. The CDR3 DNA reads as TGTGCCAGCAGTTTCGGGGGTGGCGAGCAGTACTTC. Variable domain in full (rest from reference TRBV2 and TRBJ2-7): EPEVTQTPSHQVTQMGQEVILRCVPISNHLYFYWYRQILGQKVEFLVSFYNNEISEKSEIFDDQFSVERPDGSNFTLKIRSTKLEDSAMYFCASSFGGGEQYFGPGTRLTVT.

J is TRBJ1-2 and V is TRBV6-5; a possible D gene is TRBD1 (5 bases). With 6 bases removed from V and 4 bases from J, the gap between germline ends came to 9 bases. Per germline, CDR1 MNHEY and CDR2 SVGAGI. The CDR3 covers 12 residues. The CDR3 DNA sequence: TGTGCCAGCAGCCCGGGGGGCTATGGCTACACCTTC. Residues: CASSPGGYGYTF.

The CDR3 here is CASSEIAEGIQYF. The CDR3 nucleotides read TGTGCCAGCAGTGAAATAGCGGAGGGCATTCAGTACTTC. The chain is built from TRBV25-1 and TRBJ2-4, with D perhaps matching TRBD2 (6 bases). V lost 2 bases to trimming and J lost 9 bases, with 11 bases between them. CDR3 size: 13 residues. Germline values: CDR1 MGHDK, CDR2 SYGVNS. The full variable domain, completed using reference TRBV25-1 and TRBJ2-4, is EADIYQTPRYLVIGTGKKITLECSQTMGHDKMYWYQQDPGMELHLIHYSYGVNSTEKGDLSSESTVSRIRTEHFPLTLESARPSHTSQYLCASSEIAEGIQYFGAGTRLSVL.

The rearrangement uses TRBV10-3 and TRBJ1-2, with D perhaps TRBD1 (6 bases). Per germline, CDR1 ENHRY and CDR2 SYGVKD. The CDR3 has 13 amino acids. V lost 3 bases, J lost 8 bases, and 13 bases lay in between. In nucleotides, the CDR3 is TGTGCCATCAGTGAAGGGGGAGCACGGGGCTACACCTTC. Its protein product is CAISEGGARGYTF.

This clone came up once. The CDR3 nucleotides read TGTGCCAGCTCACATCGGGGAGCCAAAAACATTCAGTACTTC. This codes for CASSHRGAKNIQYF. This sequence joins TRBV18 and TRBJ2-4, with D perhaps matching TRBD2 (5 bases). Trimming shortened V by 4 bases and J by 0 bases, and 7 bases separated the two germline ends. CDR1 and CDR2 (germline): KGHSH, LQKENI. This CDR3 region has 14 residues.

The rearrangement links TRBV5-1 to TRBJ2-7; 9 nucleotides line up with TRBD1. CDR3 size: 15 residues. Germline CDR1 reads SGHRS; CDR2 reads YFSETQ. V lost 4 bases to trimming and J lost 4 bases; unmatched junction nucleotides: 9. DNA of the CDR3: TGCGCCAGCAGCCTCACGACAGGGGGTGGGTACGAGCAGTACTTC. This sequence encodes CASSLTTGGGYEQYF. Drawing the rest from reference TRBV5-1 and TRBJ2-7, the complete variable domain is KAGVTQTPRYLIKTRGQQVTLSCSPISGHRSVSWYQQTPGQGLQFLFEYFSETQRNKGNFPGRFSGRQFSNSRSEMNVSTLELGDSALYLCASSLTTGGGYEQYFGPGTRLTVT.

This clone was detected a few times. The CDR3 nucleotides are TGTGCCAGCAGCCTGGGACTAGCAGGGGTTGACGAGCAGTACTTC. It translates to CASSLGLAGVDEQYF. The chain carries TRBV5-8 and TRBJ2-7; 9 bases align to TRBD2. Germline CDR1 and CDR2: SGHTS and YDEGEE. The CDR3 has 15 amino acids. Germline trimming cut 4 bases from V and 5 bases from J; bases unmatched to any gene: 10. The full variable domain, with the rest looked up from reference TRBV5-8 and TRBJ2-7, is EAGVTQSPTHLIKTRGQQATLRCSPISGHTSVYWYQQALGLGLQFLLWYDEGEERNRGNFPPRFSGRQFPNYSSELNVNALELEDSALYLCASSLGLAGVDEQYFGPGTRLTVT.

The chain has TRBV19 and TRBJ2-7; the D gene is possibly TRBD2 (6 bases). Trimming took off 3 bases at V and 5 bases at J, with 8 bases between the two ends. Per germline, CDR1 LNHDA and CDR2 SQIVND (reference sequence). The CDR3 runs to 12 residues. For the CDR3, the DNA is TGTGCCAGTAGTATGTGGGGGGACGAGCAGTACTTC. Translated: CASSMWGDEQYF.